This T cell receptor (beta chain) was recovered during a study of OX40 agonist ivuxolimab in advanced cancers. Background on the whole study: Ivuxolimab was an agonistic, fully human IgG2 monoclonal antibody directed against OX40 (CD134), a costimulatory receptor. Peripheral TCRbeta sequencing was intended to test whether TCR sequence diversity was altered and clonal T-cell expansion was caused by ivuxolimab. Of the roughly 54 patients in dose escalation, 19 had hepatocellular carcinoma, about 15 had melanoma, 9 had renal cell carcinoma and 9 had head and neck cancer. Intravenous ivuxolimab was administered to patients every 2 weeks at six dose levels: 0.01, 0.1, 0.3, 1.5, 3 and 10 mg/kg. The paper reports the monotherapy dose-escalation portion (N = 52 patients) of the phase I ivuxolimab trial. Three dose-escalation patients achieved partial responses, one with hepatocellular carcinoma and two with cutaneous melanoma. In the dose-escalation cohort, 82.7% of patients were male, and the mean age was approximately 60 years, with a range of about 20 to 79. Patients were allowed to have had prior anti-PD-1, anti-PD-L1 or anti-CTLA-4 therapy, and approximately 40% of the dose-escalation patients had previously received checkpoint inhibitors. Results the study describes overall, beyond this receptor: Low levels of normalized T-cell clonal expansion were also seen in some patients who did not respond. Which antigens the clonally expanded peripheral T cells were specific for was not determined. At doses from 0.1 to 3.0 mg/kg, clonal expansion was seen in both CD4+ and CD8+ blood T cells between baseline and week 6. After ivuxolimab, expanded clones were on average more numerous among CD8+ T cells than among CD4+ T cells. In the 0.1-3.0 mg/kg groups, partial responders had among the lowest normalized peripheral clonal expansion, particularly in CD8+ T cells.

For sequencing of the TCRbeta CDR3 region, genomic DNA was extracted from the sorted cells. TCRbeta CDR3 regions were sequenced using the immunoSEQ Assay. The table was pulled from immuneACCESS by TCRdb, which kept in-frame rearrangements only. Such tables lose some clones; where checked, under half of the loss comes from unresolved V genes, and the rest has no known cause. This sample comprises tens of thousands of clones, 87% of them detected only once. 13% to 15% of the sample comes from the top ten. The germline ends are 19 bases apart after V is trimmed by 1 base and J by 3 bases. The CDR3 sequence holds 17 residues, the cysteine and phenylalanine included. CDR3 DNA is the only sequence kept; it has 51 bases, read in frame from the first base. According to the germline V gene (reference sequence), CDR1 reads LNHDA and CDR2 reads SQIVND. Notes on this clone: It lacks a known antigen. Within one base of it there is no much larger clone, and no base qualities were kept.

Patients with autoimmune disease history or receiving systemic immunosuppression were excluded from the trial. Peripheral blood for TCR sequencing was collected from all dose cohorts at baseline, on cycle 4 day 1, and on cycle 7 day 1. The samples were drawn from a first-in-human, open-label, multicenter phase I dose-escalation trial of ivuxolimab. Adults with locally advanced or metastatic head and neck squamous cell, hepatocellular, melanoma or renal cell carcinoma were enrolled in the trial. Before TCR sequencing, CD4+ T cells and CD8+ T cells from peripheral blood were sorted into separate populations.

The specimen comprised CD4+ or CD8+ T cells sorted from blood, sampled in a trial of the OX40 agonist ivuxolimab. The V and J genes are TRBV19 and TRBJ2-7; a tentative D match to TRBD2 spans 6 bases. This TCR came from an adult with an advanced solid tumor such as melanoma, head and neck, liver or kidney cancer. The sequence in DNA is TGTGCCAGTAGTATAGGGGTGCAGCGGGCGCTAAACTACGAGCAGTACTTC. It translates to CASSIGVQRALNYEQYF.